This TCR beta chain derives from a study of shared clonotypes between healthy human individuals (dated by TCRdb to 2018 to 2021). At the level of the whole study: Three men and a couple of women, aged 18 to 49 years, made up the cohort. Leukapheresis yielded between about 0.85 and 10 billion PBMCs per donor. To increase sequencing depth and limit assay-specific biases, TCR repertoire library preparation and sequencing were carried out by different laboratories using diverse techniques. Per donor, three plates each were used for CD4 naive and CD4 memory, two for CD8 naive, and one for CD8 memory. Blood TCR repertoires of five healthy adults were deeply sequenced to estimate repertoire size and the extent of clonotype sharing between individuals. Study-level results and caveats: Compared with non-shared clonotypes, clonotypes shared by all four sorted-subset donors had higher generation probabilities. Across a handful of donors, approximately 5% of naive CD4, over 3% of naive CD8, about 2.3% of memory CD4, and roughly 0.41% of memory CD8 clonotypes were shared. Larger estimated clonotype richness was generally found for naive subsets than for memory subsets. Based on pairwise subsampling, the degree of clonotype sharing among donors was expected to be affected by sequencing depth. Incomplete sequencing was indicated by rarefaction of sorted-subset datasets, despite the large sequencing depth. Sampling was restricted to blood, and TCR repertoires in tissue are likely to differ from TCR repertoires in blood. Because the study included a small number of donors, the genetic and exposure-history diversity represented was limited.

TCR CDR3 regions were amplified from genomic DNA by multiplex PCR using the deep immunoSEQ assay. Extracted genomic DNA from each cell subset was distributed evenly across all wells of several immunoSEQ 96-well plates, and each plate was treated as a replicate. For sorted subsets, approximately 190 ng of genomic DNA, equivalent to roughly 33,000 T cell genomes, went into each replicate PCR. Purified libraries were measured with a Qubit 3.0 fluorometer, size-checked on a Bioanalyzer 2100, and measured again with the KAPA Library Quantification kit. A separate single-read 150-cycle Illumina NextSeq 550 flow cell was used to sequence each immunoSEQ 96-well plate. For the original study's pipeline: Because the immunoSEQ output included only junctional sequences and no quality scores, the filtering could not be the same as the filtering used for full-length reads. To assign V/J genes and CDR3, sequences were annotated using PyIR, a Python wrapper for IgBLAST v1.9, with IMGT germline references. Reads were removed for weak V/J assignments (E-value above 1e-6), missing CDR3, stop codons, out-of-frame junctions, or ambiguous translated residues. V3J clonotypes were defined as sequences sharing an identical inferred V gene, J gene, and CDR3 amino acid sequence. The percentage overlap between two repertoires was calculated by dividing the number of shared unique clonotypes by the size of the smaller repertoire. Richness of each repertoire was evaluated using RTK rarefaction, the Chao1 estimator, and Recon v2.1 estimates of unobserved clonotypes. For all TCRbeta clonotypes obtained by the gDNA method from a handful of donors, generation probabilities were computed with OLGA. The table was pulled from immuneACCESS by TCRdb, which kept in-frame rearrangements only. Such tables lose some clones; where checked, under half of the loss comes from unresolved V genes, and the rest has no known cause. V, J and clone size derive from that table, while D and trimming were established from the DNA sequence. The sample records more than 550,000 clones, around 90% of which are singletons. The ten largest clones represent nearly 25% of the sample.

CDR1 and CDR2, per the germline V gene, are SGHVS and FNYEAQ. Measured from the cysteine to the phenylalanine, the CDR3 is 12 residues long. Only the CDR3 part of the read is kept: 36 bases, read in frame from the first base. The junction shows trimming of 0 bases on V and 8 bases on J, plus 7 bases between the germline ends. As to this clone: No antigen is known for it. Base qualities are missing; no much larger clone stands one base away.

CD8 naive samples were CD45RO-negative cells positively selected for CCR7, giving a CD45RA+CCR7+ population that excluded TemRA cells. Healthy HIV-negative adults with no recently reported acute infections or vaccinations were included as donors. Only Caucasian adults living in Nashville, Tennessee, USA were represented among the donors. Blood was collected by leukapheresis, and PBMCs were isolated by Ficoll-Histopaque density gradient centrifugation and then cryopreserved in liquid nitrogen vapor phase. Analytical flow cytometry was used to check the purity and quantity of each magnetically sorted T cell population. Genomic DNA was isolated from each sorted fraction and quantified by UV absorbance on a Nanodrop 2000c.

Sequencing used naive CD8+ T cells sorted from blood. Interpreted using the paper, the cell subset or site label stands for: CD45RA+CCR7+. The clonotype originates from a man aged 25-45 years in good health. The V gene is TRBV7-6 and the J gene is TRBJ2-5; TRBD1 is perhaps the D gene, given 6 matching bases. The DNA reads TGTGCCAGCAGCTTAGCGGGACAAACCCAGTACTTC. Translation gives CASSLAGQTQYF.